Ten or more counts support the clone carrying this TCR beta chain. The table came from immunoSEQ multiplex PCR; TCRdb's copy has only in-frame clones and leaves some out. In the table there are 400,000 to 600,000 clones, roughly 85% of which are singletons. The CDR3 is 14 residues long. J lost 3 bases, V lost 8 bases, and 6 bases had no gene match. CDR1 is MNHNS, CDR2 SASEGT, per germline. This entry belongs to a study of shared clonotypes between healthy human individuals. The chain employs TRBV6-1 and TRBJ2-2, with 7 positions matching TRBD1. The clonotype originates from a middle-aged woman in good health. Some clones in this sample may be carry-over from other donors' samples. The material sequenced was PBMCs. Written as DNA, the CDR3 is TGTGCCAGCCCCGGTGACAGGGACACCGGGGAGCTGTTTTTT. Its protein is CASPGDRDTGELFF.